This T cell receptor (beta chain) was observed in a study of blood T cell repertoires in COVID-19. Study summary: The United States, Italy and Spain provided the acute and convalescent COVID-19 samples. Sources were T cells, B-cell-depleted T cells, or PBMCs; the material itself was cDNA or gDNA.

The J segment lost 6 bases and the V segment lost 4 bases, leaving 24 bases of the junction unmatched. The CDR3 extends over 19 amino acids. Germline lookup yields CDR1 SGHRS and CDR2 YFSETQ. The method was immunoSEQ multiplex PCR; TCRdb's version includes in-frame clones alone and lacks a portion of them. The sample consists of fewer than 200,000 clones, roughly four fifths of them appearing once. This sequence originates from a human donor in a cohort sampled during active COVID-19. The sequencing sample was made of peripheral blood. The chain couples TRBV5-1 to TRBJ2-7, with 8 bases lining up with TRBD2. The CDR3: CASSAQPGTREGDFGEQYF. DNA for the CDR3: TGCGCCAGCAGCGCCCAACCCGGGACTAGAGAGGGGGACTTTGGCGAGCAGTACTTC.